This T cell receptor beta chain was profiled in a study of control samples from healthy donors and cancer patients. Data came from immunoSEQ multiplex PCR; TCRdb stores just in-frame clones and leaves some out. Among about 58,000 clones listed, 85% to 95% were seen once. V shed 5 bases, J shed 5 bases, and the junction held 5 bases outside the gene matches. This CDR3 region has 13 residues. Germline loops: CDR1 MNHEY, CDR2 SVGAGI. The chain combines TRBV6-5 with TRBJ2-7, with 8 bases lining up with TRBD1. The source is a man aged 25 to 45 in good health. The sample consisted of blood. In nucleotides, the CDR3 is TGTGCCAGCAGTACAGACAGGGGCAACGAGCAGTACTTC. This translates into CASSTDRGNEQYF.